The 12 T cell receptor beta chains listed next were all sequenced from one sample in a study of shared clonotypes between healthy human individuals. Assay: immunoSEQ multiplex PCR; the TCRdb copy retains only in-frame clones and omits some. The data show around 2.5 million clones, approximately 93% seen once. The sequenced sample was naive CD4+ T cells from PBMCs. Sample subset: CD45RA+ positively selected. The origin of the receptors is a man aged 18-30 years in good health. Some clones in this sample may be carry-over from other donors' samples.

This chain connects TRBV13 to TRBJ2-7; 14 bases fit TRBD2. The CDR3 consists of 15 residues. V lost 5 bases, J lost 4 bases, and 4 bases stayed unmatched. Germline assignment: CDR1 PRHDT and CDR2 FYEKMQ (reference sequence). The CDR3 protein is CASSLGTSGRYEQYF. The CDR3 DNA is TGTGCCAGCAGCCTCGGGACTAGCGGGAGATACGAGCAGTACTTC.

The gene calls are TRBV5-6 and TRBJ1-3; 7 bases match TRBD1. Germline values: CDR1 SGHDT, CDR2 YYEEEE. The CDR3 spans 16 residues. Trimming took 0 bases from V and 2 from J; bases not matched to a gene: 5. The CDR3 reads CASSLDFTGAGNTIYF. CDR3 sequence (DNA): TGTGCCAGCAGCTTGGACTTTACAGGGGCTGGAAACACCATATATTTT. Using reference TRBV5-6 and TRBJ1-3 for the parts outside the CDR3, the full variable domain is DAGVTQSPTHLIKTRGQQVTLRCSPKSGHDTVSWYQQALGQGPQFIFQYYEEEERQRGNFPDRFSGHQFPNYSSELNVNALLLGDSALYLCASSLDFTGAGNTIYFGEGSWLTVV.

The genes are TRBV6-1 and TRBJ1-2, with 7 bases matching TRBD1. The ends lost 4 bases at V and 2 bases at J; junction bases unmatched: 4. The CDR3 loop spans 14 amino acids. Germline lookup yields CDR1 MNHNS and CDR2 SASEGT. The CDR3 loop is CASSARGDNYGYTF. CDR3 sequence (DNA): TGTGCCAGCAGTGCCAGGGGGGACAACTATGGCTACACCTTC.

The chain carries TRBV11-2 and TRBJ2-7, with TRBD1 identical over 8 bases. The CDR3 runs 16 residues. Germline trimming cut 2 bases from V and 0 bases from J; bases unmatched to any gene: 6. Germline CDR1 reads SGHAT; CDR2 reads FQNNGV. CDR3 coding DNA: TGTGCCAGCAGCTTAAGCCTGACAGGGGTCTCCTACGAGCAGTACTTC. This encodes CASSLSLTGVSYEQYF.

The J gene is TRBJ2-5, the V gene TRBV5-1; unclear D gene. V gave up 3 bases and J gave up 8 bases, with 8 bases separating them. The CDR3 is 11 amino acids. Germline V lookup: CDR1 SGHRS, CDR2 YFSETQ. CDR3 loop: CASSSQGTQYF. CDR3 sequence (DNA): TGCGCCAGCAGCTCCCAAGGAACCCAGTACTTC. The full variable domain, its missing parts supplied by reference TRBV5-1 and TRBJ2-5, is KAGVTQTPRYLIKTRGQQVTLSCSPISGHRSVSWYQQTPGQGLQFLFEYFSETQRNKGNFPGRFSGRQFSNSRSEMNVSTLELGDSALYLCASSSQGTQYFGPGTRLLVL.

This CDR3 is CASSPSSGRGGTQYF. In nucleotides, the CDR3 is TGCGCCAGCAGCCCTTCTAGCGGGAGGGGAGGGACCCAGTACTTC. The chain links TRBV5-1 to TRBJ2-5; 12 bases align to TRBD2. The V gene's germline CDR1 is SGHRS and CDR2 YFSETQ. The CDR3 is 15 residues long. The trim removed 4 bases at V and 7 bases at J, leaving 8 bases unmatched. The variable domain in full, completed from reference TRBV5-1 and TRBJ2-5, reads KAGVTQTPRYLIKTRGQQVTLSCSPISGHRSVSWYQQTPGQGLQFLFEYFSETQRNKGNFPGRFSGRQFSNSRSEMNVSTLELGDSALYLCASSPSSGRGGTQYFGPGTRLLVL.

Comments on this clone: The sample carries other DNA sequences with the same CDR3. The V gene is TRBV7-3, the J gene TRBJ1-1, with TRBD1 matching 8 bases. Per the germline V gene, CDR1 is SGHTA and CDR2 is FQGTGA. The CDR3 loop spans 14 amino acids. V was clipped by 5 bases and J by 5 bases; unmatched bases: 7. CDR3 loop: CASSPTGVRTEAFF. In nucleotides, the CDR3 is TGTGCCAGCAGCCCGACAGGGGTTCGTACTGAAGCTTTCTTT.

In the case of this clone: Other nucleotide sequences in the sample specify the same CDR3. This chain connects TRBV28 to TRBJ1-5; 9 bases are a match to TRBD1. The germline CDR1 and CDR2 sequences are MDHEN and SYDVKM. Germline trimming cut 4 bases from V and 7 bases from J; bases unmatched to any gene: 8. The CDR3 loop spans 15 amino acids. The CDR3 bases are TGTGCCAGCAGTTCACCGGGACAGGGAAGCCAGCCCCAGCATTTT. Translated: CASSSPGQGSQPQHF.

V is TRBV5-1 and J is TRBJ2-7; D remains unclear. CDR1 is SGHRS, CDR2 YFSETQ, per germline. V lost 0 bases to trimming and J lost 7 bases, with 14 bases between them. The CDR3 spans 14 residues. CDR3 residues: CASSLAARIGEQYF. CDR3 coding DNA: TGCGCCAGCAGCTTGGCCGCCAGAATAGGGGAGCAGTACTTC.

The chain couples TRBV29-1 to TRBJ1-4, with TRBD1 as a possible D gene (5 bases). Germline CDR1 reads SQVTM; CDR2 reads ANQGSEA. This CDR3 is 13 amino acids long. With 5 bases removed from V and 8 bases from J, the gap between germline ends came to 15 bases. This CDR3 is CSVQQAPQEKLFF. The CDR3 DNA follows: TGCAGCGTTCAACAGGCCCCGCAGGAAAAACTGTTTTTT.

The chain is built from TRBV18 and TRBJ1-1; tentatively, D is TRBD1 (6 bases). Deletions cut 2 bases from V and 0 bases from J, with 10 bases between. The CDR3 spans 15 residues. Germline CDR1 is KGHSH and CDR2 is LQKENI. CDR3 loop: CASSPRQVLNTEAFF. The CDR3 DNA follows: TGTGCCAGCTCACCAAGACAGGTGTTGAACACTGAAGCTTTCTTT.

The chain uses TRBV27 and TRBJ2-1, with D unresolved. The germline V and J ends were trimmed by 4 bases and 1 base, with 8 bases remaining between them. This CDR3 spans 14 amino acids. Germline CDR1 and CDR2: MNHEY and SMNVEV (reference sequence). The CDR3: CASSSAWSYNEQFF. CDR3 coding DNA: TGTGCCAGCAGTTCAGCATGGTCCTACAATGAGCAGTTCTTC.